This TCR beta chain appears in the sequencing data of a study of T cell responses to AZD1222 COVID-19 vaccine. About the study: Both about-4-week and about-12-week second-dose recipients were combined.

Worth noting for this clone: Its antigen is still unknown.

Findings and limits, study-wide: Vaccine-related CD4 TCRs covered spike, predominating at 160-218 and 743-854. Baseline serology detected seropositivity in only a handful of AZD1222 recipients. Among the donors, most were white British and more were female, and clonal diversity was possibly underestimated.

The V gene lost 8 bases and the J gene lost 3 bases, with 13 bases spanning the gap. Germline lookup yields CDR1 WNHNN and CDR2 SYGVQD (reference sequence). The CDR3 spans 13 residues. Measured with immunoSEQ multiplex PCR; TCRdb has only the in-frame clones, and not every one. The repertoire holds about 73,000 clones, approximately 89% seen once, with around 21% in the top ten. V is TRBV10-1 and J is TRBJ2-5; tentative D call: TRBD1 (6 bases). Sequencing was performed on peripheral blood, taken on day 0 of AZD1222 vaccination. The receptor was derived from an adult in good health. CDR3 nucleotide sequence: TGCGCCAGCGGGGCCTCAGGGGAAGAGACCCAGTACTTC. Translation: CASGASGEETQYF.